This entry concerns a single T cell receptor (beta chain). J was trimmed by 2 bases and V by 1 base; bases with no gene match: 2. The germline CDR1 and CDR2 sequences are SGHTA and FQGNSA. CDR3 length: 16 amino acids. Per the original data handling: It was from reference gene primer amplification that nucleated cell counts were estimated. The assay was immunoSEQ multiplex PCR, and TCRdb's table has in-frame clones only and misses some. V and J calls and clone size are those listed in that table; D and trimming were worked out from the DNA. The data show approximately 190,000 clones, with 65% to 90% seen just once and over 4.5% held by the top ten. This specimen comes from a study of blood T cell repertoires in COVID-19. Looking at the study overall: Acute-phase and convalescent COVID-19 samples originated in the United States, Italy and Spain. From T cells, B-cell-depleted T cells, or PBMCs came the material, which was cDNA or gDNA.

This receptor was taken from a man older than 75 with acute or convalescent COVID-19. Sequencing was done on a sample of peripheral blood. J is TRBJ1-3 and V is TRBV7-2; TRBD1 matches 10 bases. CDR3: CASSLDGTGAGNTIYF. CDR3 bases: TGTGCCAGCAGCTTAGACGGGACAGGGGCTGGAAACACCATATATTTT.